The 21 T cell receptor beta chains below all came from one sample that was sequenced in a study of siplizumab effects on memory and regulatory T cells. The data were produced by immunoSEQ multiplex PCR, yet TCRdb's version contains in-frame clones alone and is incomplete. The sample gives approximately 50,000 clones, over 85% of which show up once; about a sixth is in the top ten. The sequencing input was CD8+ T cells sorted from blood. These receptors were obtained from a human donor in good health.

This chain connects TRBV6-6 to TRBJ2-7; 9 bases are shared with TRBD2. Germline V CDR1 and CDR2: MNHNY, SVGAGI (reference sequence). The CDR3 runs 14 residues. V shed 6 bases, J shed 3 bases, and the junction held 6 bases outside the gene matches. Here the CDR3 reads CASSPSGGYYEQYF. DNA of the CDR3: TGTGCCAGCAGCCCAAGCGGGGGGTACTACGAGCAGTACTTC.

The chain employs TRBV5-6 and TRBJ1-4; D not resolved. Trimming cost V 0 bases and J 4 bases, with 10 bases left between them. The germline gives CDR1 SGHDT, CDR2 YYEEEE. The CDR3 has 15 amino acids. The CDR3 coding sequence is TGTGCCAGCAGCTTGGAGGACTGGGGTAATGAAAAACTGTTTTTT. This codes for CASSLEDWGNEKLFF.

This sequence joins TRBV11-1 and TRBJ2-3; D is uncertain. The germline V gene has CDR1 SGHAT and CDR2 FQDESV (reference sequence). The germline V and J ends were trimmed by 3 bases and 5 bases, with 9 bases remaining between them. CDR3 size: 13 residues. CDR3 bases: TGTGCCAGCAGCTTCGCAAAGCAAGATACGCAGTATTTT. Protein sequence: CASSFAKQDTQYF.

In the case of this clone: Other DNA sequences in this sample translate to the same CDR3. This chain uses TRBV15 with TRBJ1-1, with D hard to call. The germline CDR1 and CDR2 sequences are LNHNV and YYDKDF (reference sequence). V lost 3 bases and J lost 0, with 11 bases in between. The CDR3 is 15 residues long. The CDR3 coding sequence is TGTGCCACCAGCAGGGATCTGTCAGTGAACACTGAAGCTTTCTTT. This gives the protein CATSRDLSVNTEAFF.

V gene TRBV6-5 combines with J gene TRBJ2-5; 8 nucleotides line up with TRBD2. This CDR3 spans 15 amino acids. V shed 2 bases and J 4 bases; nucleotides not matched to a gene: 6. Germline-derived CDR1 and CDR2 are MNHEY and SVGAGI. CDR3: CASSYTGGPSETQYF. The CDR3 DNA sequence: TGTGCCAGCAGTTACACGGGAGGGCCATCAGAGACCCAGTACTTC.

This clone was observed a few times. The rearrangement joins TRBV4-1 to TRBJ2-7; TRBD1 is a possible D gene (5 bases). Germline-derived CDR1 and CDR2 are MGHRA and YSYEKL. The CDR3 loop spans 15 amino acids. The V end lost 0 bases, the J end lost 5 bases, and 14 bases lay between the germline ends. Here the CDR3 reads CASSQEARVSNEQYF. CDR3 DNA sequence: TGCGCCAGCAGCCAAGAAGCCAGGGTATCTAACGAGCAGTACTTC.

The rearrangement uses TRBV6-1 and TRBJ2-7, with 11 bases identical to TRBD2. Germline trimming cut 4 bases from V and 5 bases from J; bases unmatched to any gene: 10. The CDR3 has 16 residues. Germline CDR1 reads MNHNS; CDR2 reads SASEGT. The CDR3: CASSAFIAGGTDEQYF. As DNA, the CDR3 is TGTGCCAGCAGTGCCTTCATAGCGGGAGGGACCGACGAGCAGTACTTC.

V is TRBV2 and J is TRBJ2-3; 7 nucleotides line up with TRBD1. Germline assignment: CDR1 SNHLY and CDR2 FYNNEI. Trimming at V came to 6 bases and at J to 4 bases, leaving 10 bases not matched to a gene. The CDR3 is 15 amino acids. Written as DNA, the CDR3 is TGTGCCAGCAGCTTATACAGGCAGGGGGCAGATACGCAGTATTTT. It specifies CASSLYRQGADTQYF.

The chain recombines TRBV30 with TRBJ2-7; D is unresolved. CDR1 and CDR2 (germline): GTSNPN, SVGIG (reference sequence). Trimming removed 4 bases from V and 3 bases from J, with 13 bases in between. CDR3 length equals 13 residues. The CDR3 DNA is TGTGCCTGGAAACCGGACGCCGACTACGAGCAGTACTTC. This sequence encodes CAWKPDADYEQYF. The full variable domain, in which reference TRBV30 and TRBJ2-7 provide the parts outside the CDR3, is SQTIHQWPATLVQPVGSPLSLECTVEGTSNPNLYWYRQAAGRGLQLLFYSVGIGQISSEVPQNLSASRPQDRQFILSSKKLLLSDSGFYLCAWKPDADYEQYFGPGTRLTVT.

Comment on this clone: Compared with germline, one end of the junction differs, possibly owing to a read error. The V gene is TRBV7-6, the J gene TRBJ2-3; 14 positions match TRBD2. The CDR3 totals 17 residues. Germline values: CDR1 SGHVS, CDR2 FNYEAQ. The CDR3 reads CAGSHGTSGSISDTQYF. DNA of the CDR3: TGTGCCGGCAGCCACGGGACTAGCGGGAGTATTTCAGATACGCAGTATTTT. Based on the CDR3 plus reference TRBV7-6 and TRBJ2-3, the full variable domain is GAGVSQSPRYKVTKRGQDVALRCDPISGHVSLYWYRQALGQGPEFLTYFNYEAQQDKSGLPNDRFSAERPEGSISTLTIQRTEQRDSAMYRCAGSHGTSGSISDTQYFGPGTRLTVL.

This chain uses TRBV28 with TRBJ1-1; 8 bases are shared with TRBD1. The CDR3 has 14 amino acids. Germline V gives CDR1 MDHEN, CDR2 SYDVKM. With V trimmed by 3 bases and J by 5 bases, 5 bases remained unmatched. DNA of the CDR3: TGTGCCAGCAGTTTGGACAGGGTTATGACTGAAGCTTTCTTT. This gives the protein CASSLDRVMTEAFF.

V and J are TRBV10-2 and TRBJ2-5; 9 bases agree with TRBD2. The germline V gene has CDR1 WSHSY and CDR2 SAAADI. Trimming cost V 0 bases and J 0 bases; bases outside gene matches: 5. The CDR3 extends over 17 amino acids. CDR3 coding DNA: TGCGCCAGCAGTGAGTCTAGCGGGGGATGGTACCAAGAGACCCAGTACTTC. It is translated as CASSESSGGWYQETQYF.

The gene calls are TRBV29-1 and TRBJ1-5, with a weak D call TRBD1 (5 bases). Germline V gene sequence: CDR1 SQVTM, CDR2 ANQGSEA. Trimming took off 1 base at V and 6 bases at J, with 10 bases between the two ends. CDR3 size: 13 residues. CDR3 in DNA: TGCAGCGTTGAAGTCAGGGAATTTCAGCCCCAGCATTTT. It encodes CSVEVREFQPQHF.

The chain couples TRBV29-1 to TRBJ2-5; D is perhaps TRBD1 (6 bases). The germline V and J ends were trimmed by 3 bases and 7 bases, with 12 bases remaining between them. The germline gives CDR1 SQVTM, CDR2 ANQGSEA. There are 12 residues in the CDR3. The CDR3 coding sequence is TGCAGCGTTGACCAGGGGTTTGGGACCCAGTACTTC. Its protein is CSVDQGFGTQYF.

This chain connects TRBV19 to TRBJ2-1, with 10 bases that match TRBD2. The CDR3 loop spans 16 amino acids. CDR1 is LNHDA, CDR2 SQIVND, per germline (reference sequence). After removal of 0 bases from V and 6 bases from J, the junction contained 5 bases not matched to a gene. The CDR3 coding sequence is TGTGCCAGTAGTATAGAAGCGGGAGGGGTTCGCAATGAGCAGTTCTTC. This encodes CASSIEAGGVRNEQFF.

The chain has TRBV19 and TRBJ2-2; D may be TRBD1 (6 bases). Trimming pared 7 bases from V and 6 bases from J, leaving 12 bases between. The CDR3 is made up of 13 amino acids. In germline, CDR1 is LNHDA, CDR2 SQIVND (reference sequence). CDR3 sequence (DNA): TGTGCCAGTACTCAAACAGGGCCCGGGGAGCTGTTTTTT. This translates into CASTQTGPGELFF.

The chain joins TRBV7-9 to TRBJ2-1; possible D gene TRBD1, 5 bases. The ends were cut back, 1 base at V and 9 bases at J, with 10 bases in the middle. This CDR3 has 13 amino acids. From germline, CDR1 is SEHNR and CDR2 FQNEAQ (reference sequence). The CDR3 loop is CASSLESQGEQFF. As DNA, the CDR3 is TGTGCCAGCAGCTTAGAGTCCCAGGGTGAGCAGTTCTTC. The full variable domain, in which reference TRBV7-9 and TRBJ2-1 provide the parts outside the CDR3, is DTGVSQNPRHKITKRGQNVTFRCDPISEHNRLYWYRQTLGQGPEFLTYFQNEAQLEKSRLLSDRFSAERPKGSFSTLEIQRTEQGDSAMYLCASSLESQGEQFFGPGTRLTVL.

V and J are TRBV28 and TRBJ2-5; the D gene is possibly TRBD2 (5 bases). The CDR3 contains 14 residues. CDR1 and CDR2 (germline): MDHEN, SYDVKM. Trimming stripped 2 bases from V and 5 bases from J, with 12 bases between. The CDR3 loop is CASSLPRTWETQYF. In DNA, the CDR3 is TGTGCCAGCAGTTTACCCCGGACTTGGGAGACCCAGTACTTC.

The chain uses TRBV11-2 and TRBJ2-7, with a weak D call TRBD2 (5 bases). The CDR3 covers 13 residues. The germline V gene has CDR1 SGHAT and CDR2 FQNNGV. Trimming removed 2 bases from V and 2 bases from J, with 7 bases in between. CDR3 DNA sequence: TGTGCCAGCAGCTTAAGCGGAACCTACGAGCAGTACTTC. This codes for CASSLSGTYEQYF. Variable domain in full (rest from reference TRBV11-2 and TRBJ2-7): EAGVAQSPRYKIIEKRQSVAFWCNPISGHATLYWYQQILGQGPKLLIQFQNNGVVDDSQLPKDRFSAERLKGVDSTLKIQPAKLEDSAVYLCASSLSGTYEQYFGPGTRLTVT.

This rearrangement joins TRBV5-6 to TRBJ2-1, with 7 bases matching TRBD1. This CDR3 contains 18 residues. V trimming: 1 base; J trimming: 10 bases; junction bases outside the gene matches: 20. Looked up from germline, CDR1 is SGHDT and CDR2 is YYEEEE. CDR3 DNA sequence: TGTGCCAGCAGCTTGTTCTTTCCGACAGGGACACAGTACTGGGAGCAGTTCTTC. It translates to CASSLFFPTGTQYWEQFF.

This chain uses TRBV7-3 with TRBJ2-1; 9 positions agree with TRBD2. This CDR3 region has 20 residues. V lost 4 bases, J lost 0 bases, and 16 bases stayed unmatched. In germline, CDR1 is SGHTA, CDR2 FQGTGA. The DNA of the CDR3 is TGTGCCAGCAGCTCCCCCGCTGGCGGGGGGGGGATTAGCTCCTACAATGAGCAGTTCTTC. It codes for CASSSPAGGGGISSYNEQFF.